The 2 T cell receptor beta chains reported below all come from one sample, sequenced in a study of Graves' ophthalmopathy and Graves' hyperthyroidism. Amplifying from RNA transcripts, the study obtained TCR beta CDR3 regions. Following a first-round RT-PCR that used HTBI primers, a second-round multiplex PCR was carried out. Via MiXCR, TCRdb re-called the multiplex PCR reads, giving one row per CDR3 protein. Among roughly 380,000 distinct CDR3 sequences listed, approximately 15% were seen once. Sequenced material: peripheral blood. These receptors were taken from a woman in her late teens or twenties with stable Graves' hyperthyroidism.

This clonotype was counted only a few times. The chain employs TRBV27 and TRBJ1-6; no clear D gene. V gave up 1 base and J gave up 0 bases, with 16 bases separating them. This CDR3 has 19 residues. CDR1 is MNHEY, CDR2 SMNVEV, per germline (reference sequence). As DNA, the CDR3 is TGTGCCAGCAGTTTATTAACGCGTGGCGGGAGCTCCTATAATTCACCCCTCCACTTT. It is translated as CASSLLTRGGSSYNSPLHF.

Many counts were recorded for this clonotype. The chain couples TRBV9 to TRBJ2-7; TRBD1 might be the D (6 bases). Trimming shortened V by 2 bases and J by 3 bases, and 15 bases separated the two germline ends. Germline CDR1 is SGDLS and CDR2 is YYNGEE. The CDR3 runs 15 residues. DNA for the CDR3: TGTGCCAGCAGCGTCGCCGGGACACCAAACTACGAGCAGTACTTC. Encoded protein: CASSVAGTPNYEQYF. The variable domain in full, with the rest retrieved from reference TRBV9 and TRBJ2-7, is DSGVTQTPKHLITATGQRVTLRCSPRSGDLSVYWYQQSLDQGLQFLIQYYNGEERAKGNILERFSAQQFPDLHSELNLSSLELGDSALYFCASSVAGTPNYEQYFGPGTRLTVT.